These 3 T cell receptor beta chains came from one sample sequenced in a study of radiotherapy plus CTLA-4 blockade in lung cancer. Sequencing was performed with immunoSEQ multiplex PCR; in TCRdb, only in-frame clones are kept and a portion is missing. The sample consists of tens of thousands of clones, under 80% of them appearing once. Here the sequenced sample was peripheral blood, taken from a patient treated with radiotherapy plus ipilimumab. The origin of the receptors is a human donor with non-small cell lung cancer who had stable disease on radiotherapy plus ipilimumab.

This chain links TRBV10-2 with TRBJ1-1; D remains unclear. Trimming removed 7 bases from V and 5 bases from J, with 8 bases in between. The CDR3 sequence is 11 residues long. Germline CDR1 is WSHSY and CDR2 is SAAADI. The CDR3 DNA sequence: TGCGCCAGCATCCAGGAAACTGAAGCTTTCTTT. This codes for CASIQETEAFF.

J is TRBJ1-1 and V is TRBV7-2, with no clear D. This CDR3 has 16 residues. The germline V gene encodes CDR1 SGHTA and CDR2 FQGNSA. V was shortened by 5 bases and J by 0 bases, with 16 bases between the two germline ends. DNA for the CDR3: TGTGCCAGCAGCCCTAGCCGAAGGAGGATGAACACTGAAGCTTTCTTT. Protein sequence: CASSPSRRRMNTEAFF.

This chain connects TRBV28 to TRBJ1-2; the match to TRBD1 covers 9 bases. Germline CDR1 MDHEN, CDR2 SYDVKM. With 1 base clipped from V and 7 bases from J, the junction kept 10 bases outside the gene matches. The CDR3 spans 16 residues. CDR3 bases: TGTGCCAGCAGTTTATTTCATATGGGACAGGGCGGTGGCTACACCTTC. Translated: CASSLFHMGQGGGYTF.